Given below is one T cell receptor beta chain in context. The method was immunoSEQ multiplex PCR; TCRdb's version includes in-frame clones alone and lacks a portion of them. The sample yields 32,000 or so clones, roughly 90% seen once. The source of the sample is a study of monozygotic twins with cystic fibrosis. Germline CDR1 reads SGHDN; CDR2 reads FVKESK. The length of the CDR3 is 15 residues. V lost 4 bases, J lost 6 bases, and 8 bases stayed unmatched. The sample was blood. The receptor was derived from a girl aged 2 to 9 with cystic fibrosis. This sequence joins TRBV14 and TRBJ2-4; 8 bases match TRBD1. The CDR3 DNA reads as TGTGCCAGCAGCCTGGGGCAGGGGGCTGCAAACATTCAGTACTTC. This gives the protein CASSLGQGAANIQYF. Looking up the rest from reference TRBV14 and TRBJ2-4 gives the full variable domain: EAGVTQFPSHSVIEKGQTVTLRCDPISGHDNLYWYRRVMGKEIKFLLHFVKESKQDESGMPNNRFLAERTGGTYSTLKVQPAELEDSGVYFCASSLGQGAANIQYFGAGTRLSVL.